This is a list of T cell receptor beta chains from one sample in a study of T-cell memory formation after mild COVID-19. TCRdb called the 5' RACE reads again in MiXCR, with one record for every CDR3 protein. The data hold 50,000 or so distinct CDR3 sequences, with about a quarter observed a single time. Sequencing was done on a sample of PBMCs or a T cell subset sorted from them (not recorded which). These receptors all come from a man aged 18 to 29 who had mild COVID-19 (a few samples of this study predate the infection). Cell type and time point are not known. CDR3s include the opening cysteine and the closing phenylalanine or tryptophan. Fields, in order: V gene, CDR3 protein.

TRBV6-6,CASILTRTSGGASYNEQFF
TRBV11-1,CASSRGAQGAYEQYF
TRBV12-3/TRBV12-4,CASSGTSGTQYF
TRBV4-1,CASSQDWASSYNEQFF
TRBV5-1,CASSFGPDWGNQPQHF
TRBV12-3/TRBV12-4,CASRLTTNTGELFF
TRBV4-3,CASSQELARETQYF
TRBV7-9,CASSESIDRGSYEQYF
TRBV4-1,CASSQDQGQVPHTF
TRBV12-3/TRBV12-4,CASRTGLLDTEAFF
TRBV11-2,CASSLEVAGGYNEQFF